A single sample gave rise to the 2 T cell receptor beta chains below, sequenced in a study of cytomegalovirus exposure and HLA in healthy donors. The PCR made use of 60 Vbeta and 13 Jbeta primers. Measured with immunoSEQ multiplex PCR; TCRdb has only the in-frame clones, and not every one. Among about 92,000 clones listed, more than 65% were seen once. Source material: PBMCs. These receptors came from a girl aged 2-15 years in good health and CMV-seropositive.

This sequence joins TRBV6-1 and TRBJ2-7, with 8 bases identical to TRBD2. CDR1 and CDR2 (germline): MNHNS, SASEGT. V was clipped by 5 bases and J by 3 bases; unmatched bases: 6. CDR3 length: 14 residues. CDR3 DNA sequence: TGTGCCAGCAGTCCCAGCGGGAGTATCTACGAGCAGTACTTC. This translates into CASSPSGSIYEQYF.

V gene TRBV2 combines with J gene TRBJ1-1; no clear D. The length of the CDR3 is 13 residues. In germline, CDR1 is SNHLY, CDR2 FYNNEI. V was cut by 11 bases and J by 0 bases, with 13 bases left in between. The CDR3 loop is CALTRDLNTEAFF. The CDR3, as DNA: TGTGCCCTCACTCGGGATTTGAACACTGAAGCTTTCTTT. The entire variable domain, with the rest obtained from reference TRBV2 and TRBJ1-1, is as follows: EPEVTQTPSHQVTQMGQEVILRCVPISNHLYFYWYRQILGQKVEFLVSFYNNEISEKSEIFDDQFSVERPDGSNFTLKIRSTKLEDSAMYFCALTRDLNTEAFFGQGTRLTVV.